This entry is about one T cell receptor beta chain. The antigen is undetermined. Sequenced by immunoSEQ multiplex PCR; TCRdb stores in-frame clones only, minus some. The sample records about 82,000 clones, roughly 80% being singletons. This sample is drawn from a study of OX40 agonist ivuxolimab in advanced cancers. Looking at the study overall: Prior checkpoint blockade (anti-PD-1, anti-PD-L1 or anti-CTLA-4) was permitted; approximately 44% had it.

Broader study findings: There was clonal expansion of CD4+ and CD8+ blood T cells by week 6 at 0.1 to 3.0 mg/kg. CD8+ T cells averaged more expanded clones than CD4+.

V lost 0 bases and J 6 bases, leaving 5 bases between the germline ends. The CDR3 runs to 13 residues. Germline values: CDR1 WSHSY, CDR2 SAAADI. The V and J genes are TRBV10-2 and TRBJ2-2, with D perhaps matching TRBD1 or TRBD2 (5 bases each). Sequencing was performed on CD4+ or CD8+ T cells sorted from blood, taken in a trial of the OX40 agonist ivuxolimab. This receptor was taken from an adult with an advanced solid tumor such as melanoma, head and neck, liver or kidney cancer. The CDR3 is CASSESGAGELFF. The CDR3 region has the DNA TGCGCCAGCAGTGAGTCGGGGGCCGGGGAGCTGTTTTTT.